This TCR beta chain was sequenced for a study of CD8+ T cells in alopecia areata. About the study: The duration of tofacitinib was 6 to 18 months, with 6 months off drug afterward.

Findings of the study overall: There were many expanded lesional clones persisting in scalp and blood during tofacitinib.

As for this clone: The antigen remains unidentified.

Looked up from germline, CDR1 is SNHLY and CDR2 is FYNNEI. The ends were cut back, 6 bases at V and 1 base at J, with 13 bases in the middle. The CDR3 extends over 15 amino acids. After isolation, RNA underwent reverse transcription to generate cDNA as the sequencing template. TCRdb keeps only in-frame clones here, not all; method: immunoSEQ multiplex PCR. The table includes about 180,000 clones, about 53% detected once. Stated treatment: oral pan-JAK inhibitor, 5-10 mg twice daily. Samples from alopecia areata patients were lesional scalp punch biopsies and peripheral blood. The material was CD8+ T cells sorted from blood, obtained at week 24, from a patient treated with tofacitinib. This TCR was sampled from a human donor with alopecia areata. The rearrangement uses TRBV2 and TRBJ1-5, with D maybe TRBD1 (5 bases). This CDR3 is CASRPGPGSNQPQHF. The CDR3 DNA reads as TGTGCCAGCAGGCCGGGCCCAGGGAGCAATCAGCCCCAGCATTTT.